The 8 T cell receptor beta chains given below trace back to one sample, sequenced in a study of cytomegalovirus exposure and HLA in healthy donors. Repertoires were generated with immunoSEQ multiplex PCR, while TCRdb's copy carries only in-frame clones and drops some. The sample holds more than 140,000 clones, 85% to 90% seen once. Input material: PBMCs. These receptors were obtained from a woman under 30 in good health and CMV-seropositive.

The chain uses TRBV2 and TRBJ1-2, with a tentative D call TRBD1 (6 bases). This CDR3 has 17 amino acids. Germline V gene lookup returns CDR1 SNHLY and CDR2 FYNNEI. The V end lost 6 bases, the J end lost 0 bases, and 20 bases lay between the germline ends. The CDR3 reads CASSWGTGTNTNYGYTF. CDR3 DNA sequence: TGTGCCAGCAGCTGGGGGACCGGGACAAATACTAACTATGGCTACACCTTC.

This chain uses TRBV11-3 with TRBJ2-7; 9 bases align to TRBD2. Germline values: CDR1 SGHNT, CDR2 YENEEA. This CDR3 region has 15 residues. The V and J ends lost 5 bases and 6 bases, in that order; junction bases with no gene match: 11. For the CDR3, the DNA is TGTGCCAGCAGCCAAGGACTAGCGAGAGGAGGCGAGCAGTACTTC. Translation gives CASSQGLARGGEQYF.

V gene TRBV30 combines with J gene TRBJ2-3; D possibly corresponds to TRBD2 (5 bases). CDR3 length equals 15 residues. Germline values: CDR1 GTSNPN, CDR2 SVGIG (reference sequence). The ends were cut back, 0 bases at V and 1 base at J, with 11 bases in the middle. CDR3 residues: CAWSVAGLGTDTQYF. The CDR3 DNA reads as TGTGCCTGGAGTGTCGCGGGTCTGGGCACAGATACGCAGTATTTT.

The chain is built from TRBV4-2 and TRBJ2-1, with TRBD1 matching 8 bases. Trimming took 0 bases from V and 7 from J; bases not matched to a gene: 8. The CDR3 loop spans 16 amino acids. The germline V gene has CDR1 LGHNA and CDR2 YNFKEQ. In nucleotides, the CDR3 is TGTGCCAGCAGCCAAGAGGAAGCAGGGGGCAGGAATGAGCAGTTCTTC. Its translation: CASSQEEAGGRNEQFF.

The J gene is TRBJ2-1, the V gene TRBV7-9; the match to TRBD2 covers 12 bases. The CDR3 spans 13 residues. Germline CDR1 and CDR2: SEHNR and FQNEAQ (reference sequence). With 7 bases clipped from V and 8 bases from J, the junction kept 3 bases outside the gene matches. CDR3 protein: CASTSGRVDEQFF. DNA of the CDR3: TGTGCCAGCACTAGCGGGAGGGTGGATGAGCAGTTCTTC.

The chain uses TRBV9 and TRBJ2-1; possible D gene TRBD2, 5 bases. From germline, CDR1 is SGDLS and CDR2 YYNGEE. Trimming removed 3 bases from V and 6 bases from J, with 19 bases in between. CDR3 length: 16 amino acids. CDR3 sequence (DNA): TGTGCCAGCAGCGGGGTAATCGGGGTTGTCGGCAATGAGCAGTTCTTC. Residues: CASSGVIGVVGNEQFF.

This chain uses TRBV2 with TRBJ2-5, with D possibly matching TRBD2 (7 bases). Germline CDR1 and CDR2: SNHLY and FYNNEI. V was shortened by 6 bases and J by 3 bases, with 11 bases between the two germline ends. The CDR3 extends over 13 amino acids. The CDR3 nucleotides are TGTGCCAGCAGACAGGGAGGGAAAGAGACCCAGTACTTC. Amino acid sequence: CASRQGGKETQYF. The full variable domain, its missing parts supplied by reference TRBV2 and TRBJ2-5, is EPEVTQTPSHQVTQMGQEVILRCVPISNHLYFYWYRQILGQKVEFLVSFYNNEISEKSEIFDDQFSVERPDGSNFTLKIRSTKLEDSAMYFCASRQGGKETQYFGPGTRLLVL.

CDR3 sequence: CASSVSSGNYNEQFF. CDR3 DNA sequence: TGTGCCAGCAGCGTGTCCAGCGGGAACTACAATGAGCAGTTCTTC. This chain links TRBV9 with TRBJ2-1, with 7 bases aligning to TRBD2. The junction had 5 bases not matched to a gene; V was cut back by 2 bases and J by 3 bases. The CDR3 spans 15 residues. Per the germline V gene, CDR1 is SGDLS and CDR2 is YYNGEE.